This paragraph covers one T cell receptor beta chain sequence. This CDR3 comprises 14 residues. The germline gives CDR1 SGHRS, CDR2 YFSETQ. V was clipped by 9 bases and J by 3 bases, with 16 bases between them. Authors' processing steps: The assay estimated nucleated cells by amplifying reference gene primers. Assay used: immunoSEQ multiplex PCR; TCRdb lists only in-frame clones, some missing. V and J calls and clone size are those listed in that table; D and trimming were worked out from the DNA. The data show 91,000 or so clones, approximately 78% seen once. The sample originates from a study of blood T cell repertoires in COVID-19. Across the study: The United States, Italy and Spain supplied acute and convalescent COVID-19 samples. PBMCs, B-cell-depleted T cells, or T cells were the source of the cDNA or gDNA that made up the material.

The source of this sequence is a man aged 45-65 years with active or convalescent COVID-19. The sample consisted of peripheral blood. The rearrangement joins TRBV5-1 to TRBJ1-5, with D possibly TRBD1 on 6 matching bases. The CDR3 region has the DNA TGCGCCATCGAGCAGACAGGCCTCAATCAGCCCCAGCATTTT. Protein sequence: CAIEQTGLNQPQHF.